The source of this TCR beta chain is a study of blood T cell repertoires in COVID-19. Study context: Both acute and convalescent COVID-19 samples were obtained from the United States, Italy and Spain. PBMCs, B-cell-depleted T cells, or T cells provided the cDNA or gDNA that made up the material.

Authors' analysis steps: Estimated nucleated cell counts came from reference gene primer amplification. Measured with immunoSEQ multiplex PCR; TCRdb has only the in-frame clones, and not every one. The V and J calls and clone size come from that table; D and trimming were worked out from the DNA. This table holds 150,000 to 200,000 clones, about four fifths found once. The length of the CDR3 is 12 residues. V was shortened by 7 bases and J by 2 bases, with 9 bases between the two germline ends. The germline CDR1 and CDR2 sequences are SGHRS and YFSETQ. Patients of the Seattle cohort, enrolled during active infection, were followed longitudinally.

This clonotype was sampled from a woman aged 40 to 55 with COVID-19, enrolled during active disease. Material: peripheral blood. This chain uses TRBV5-1 with TRBJ1-2; D is possibly TRBD1 (6 bases). The CDR3: CASGQGNYGYTF. The CDR3 DNA follows: TGCGCCAGCGGGCAGGGGAACTATGGCTACACCTTC.